The entry that follows covers one TCR beta chain sequence. This entry comes from a study of blood T cell repertoires in COVID-19. Looking at the study overall: Acute-phase and convalescent COVID-19 samples originated in the United States, Italy and Spain. The cDNA or gDNA used as material had been derived from T cells, B-cell-depleted T cells, or PBMCs.

This CDR3 has 13 residues. Germline assignment: CDR1 KGHSH and CDR2 LQKENI. The V and J ends lost 3 bases and 7 bases respectively, with 10 bases between them. Per the original methods: Cell counts per sample came from amplifying reference gene primers. The data were produced by immunoSEQ multiplex PCR, yet TCRdb's version contains in-frame clones alone and is incomplete. The D gene and trimming were derived from the DNA, and the V and J assignments and clone size from that table. The table lists tens of thousands of clones, 75% to 90% of them singletons. The genes are TRBV18 and TRBJ1-5, with D tentatively TRBD1 (5 bases). The sample consisted of peripheral blood. The clonotype was recovered from a man between 45 and 60 years old with acute or convalescent COVID-19. The CDR3 is CASSPGGDQPQHF. The DNA of the CDR3 is TGTGCCAGCTCACCGGGAGGGGACCAGCCCCAGCATTTT.